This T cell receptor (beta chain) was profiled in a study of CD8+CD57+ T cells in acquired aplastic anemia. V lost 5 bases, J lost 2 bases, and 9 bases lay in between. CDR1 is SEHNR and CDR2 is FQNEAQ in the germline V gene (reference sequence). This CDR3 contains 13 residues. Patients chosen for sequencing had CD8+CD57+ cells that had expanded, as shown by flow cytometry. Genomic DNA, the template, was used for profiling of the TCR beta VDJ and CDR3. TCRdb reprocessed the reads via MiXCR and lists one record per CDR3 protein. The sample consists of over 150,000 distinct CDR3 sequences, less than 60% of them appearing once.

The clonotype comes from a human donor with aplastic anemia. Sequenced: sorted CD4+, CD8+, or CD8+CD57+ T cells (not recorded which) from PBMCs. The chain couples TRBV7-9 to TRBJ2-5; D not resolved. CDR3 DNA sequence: TGTGCCAGCAGCAACGTTCTTCAAGAGACCCAGTACTTC. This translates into CASSNVLQETQYF.